What follows are 8 T cell receptor beta chains derived from one specimen sequenced in a study of Ad26.COV2.S vaccination and SARS-CoV-2 variants (dated by TCRdb to about 2021). The sample's treatment or condition, from its label and the paper: over 15 received Ad26.COV2.S at low or high dose, single or two shots; about 5 received placebo; per-sample allocation not given. Repertoires of vaccine and placebo recipients were sequenced from samples collected on day 63 after the first injection. Receptor amplification or capture employed the immunoSEQ multiplex PCR assay. TCRdb carries this immuneACCESS record with in-frame sequences only. Its versions omit some clonotypes, under half of them owing to an unresolved V gene in the studies checked, with the rest unexplained. The table for this sample lists some 350,000 clones; around 84% of them were counted only once. The ten most abundant clones make up roughly 3.3% of the sample.

Source: peripheral blood, taken in a trial of Ad26.COV2.S vaccine versus placebo. Every receptor here comes from a person aged 18-65 years who received the Ad26.COV2.S COVID-19 vaccine or a placebo.

This clone has a handful of counts. This sequence joins TRBV7-6 and TRBJ2-7; D may be TRBD1 (5 bases). The V and J ends lost 1 base and 10 bases respectively, with 17 bases between them. The CDR3 spans 14 residues. Per germline, CDR1 SGHVS and CDR2 FNYEAQ. The CDR3 region is CASSLGGREKEQYF. The CDR3 coding sequence is TGTGCCAGCAGCTTAGGGGGCAGGGAAAAAGAACAGTACTTC.

This sequence joins TRBV6-2 or TRBV6-3 and TRBJ1-5; TRBD1 might be the D (6 bases). The CDR3 runs to 13 residues. Trimming left V 2 bases short and J 6 bases short, with 8 bases between. Germline CDR1 is MNHEY and CDR2 is SVGEGT. The CDR3: CASSYVGAQPQHF. As DNA, the CDR3 is TGTGCCAGCAGTTACGTGGGGGCTCAGCCCCAGCATTTT.

The chain is built from TRBV27 and TRBJ2-7; perhaps TRBD2 as D (6 bases). The CDR3 totals 12 residues. Trimming stripped 5 bases from V and 3 bases from J, with 8 bases between. From germline, CDR1 is MNHEY and CDR2 SMNVEV (reference sequence). The CDR3 coding sequence is TGTGCCAGCAGTCCGGACTACTACGAGCAGTACTTC. Translated, it gives CASSPDYYEQYF.

The chain combines TRBV6-5 with TRBJ1-1, with 8 bases matching TRBD1. Trimming removed 10 bases from V and 5 bases from J; junction bases left unmatched: 12. Germline values: CDR1 MNHEY, CDR2 SVGAGI. The CDR3 sequence is 14 residues long. The CDR3 protein is CANQKGQVNTEAFF. The CDR3 DNA reads TGTGCCAACCAGAAGGGACAGGTTAATACTGAAGCTTTCTTT.

This clone appeared a single time. The chain joins TRBV29-1 to TRBJ1-1; maybe TRBD1 (5 bases). With 5 bases removed from V and 4 bases from J, the gap between germline ends came to 11 bases. Germline V gene data show CDR1 as SQVTM and CDR2 as ANQGSEA. The CDR3 is 12 residues long. The DNA for the CDR3 is TGCAGCGTTAAACAGGCTTCCACTGAAGCTTTCTTT. Its protein product is CSVKQASTEAFF.

V usage is TRBV4-1 and J usage is TRBJ2-7; 8 bases match TRBD1. The CDR3 is 16 amino acids. The ends lost 4 bases at V and 3 bases at J; junction bases unmatched: 11. Per germline, CDR1 MGHRA and CDR2 YSYEKL. The CDR3 loop reads CASSRGGRGRIYEQYF. CDR3 bases: TGCGCCAGCAGCCGTGGGGGCAGGGGGCGCATCTACGAGCAGTACTTC.

The chain couples TRBV5-1 to TRBJ2-7, with D unclear. The CDR3 is 13 amino acids. CDR1 is SGHRS, CDR2 YFSETQ, per germline. V shed 0 bases and J shed 9 bases, with 13 bases lying between them. This chain's CDR3 is CASSLDPTDGQYF. For the CDR3, the DNA is TGCGCCAGCAGCTTGGACCCTACTGATGGGCAGTACTTC.

The gene calls are TRBV27 and TRBJ2-7, with 7 bases that match TRBD2. The germline V gene has CDR1 MNHEY and CDR2 SMNVEV (reference sequence). V shed 4 bases and J 2 bases; nucleotides not matched to a gene: 5. This CDR3 is 14 amino acids long. CDR3 nucleotides: TGTGCCAGCAGTTCCAGACTAGCCCCCTACGAGCAGTACTTC. Translated, it gives CASSSRLAPYEQYF.